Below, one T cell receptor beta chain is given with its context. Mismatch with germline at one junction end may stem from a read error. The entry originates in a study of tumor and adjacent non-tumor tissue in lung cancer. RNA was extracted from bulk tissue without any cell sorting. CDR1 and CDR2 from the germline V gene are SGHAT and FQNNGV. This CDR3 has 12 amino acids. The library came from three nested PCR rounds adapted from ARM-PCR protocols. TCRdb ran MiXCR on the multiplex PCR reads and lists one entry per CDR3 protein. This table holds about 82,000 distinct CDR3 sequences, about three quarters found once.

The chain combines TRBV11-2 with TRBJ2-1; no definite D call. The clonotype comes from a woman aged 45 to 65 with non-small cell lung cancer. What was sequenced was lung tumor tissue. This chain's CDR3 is CANSQISSELFF. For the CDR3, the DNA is TGTGCCAACAGCCAGATTAGCAGTGAGCTGTTCTTC. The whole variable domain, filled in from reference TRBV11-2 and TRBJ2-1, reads EAGVAQSPRYKIIEKRQSVAFWCNPISGHATLYWYQQILGQGPKLLIQFQNNGVVDDSQLPKDRFSAERLKGVDSTLKIQPAKLEDSAVYLCANSQISSELFFGPGTRLTVL.